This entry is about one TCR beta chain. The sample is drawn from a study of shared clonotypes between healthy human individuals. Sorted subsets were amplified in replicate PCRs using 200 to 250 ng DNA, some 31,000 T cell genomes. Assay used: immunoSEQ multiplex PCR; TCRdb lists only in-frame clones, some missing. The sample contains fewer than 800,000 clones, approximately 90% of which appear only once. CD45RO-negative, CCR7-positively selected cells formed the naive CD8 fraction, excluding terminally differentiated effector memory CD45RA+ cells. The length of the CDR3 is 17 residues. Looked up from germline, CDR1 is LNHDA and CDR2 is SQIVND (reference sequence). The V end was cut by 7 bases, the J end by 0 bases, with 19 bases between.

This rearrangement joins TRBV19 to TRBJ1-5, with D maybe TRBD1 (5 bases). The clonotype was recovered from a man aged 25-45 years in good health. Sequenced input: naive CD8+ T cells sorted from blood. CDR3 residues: CASILTGTEYSNQPQHF. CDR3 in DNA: TGTGCCAGTATTCTTACCGGGACGGAATATAGCAATCAGCCCCAGCATTTT.